This T cell receptor (beta chain) emerged from a study of early T cells in non-severe SARS-CoV-2 infection. Germline CDR1 is SEHNR and CDR2 is FQNEAQ (reference sequence). The length of the CDR3 is 16 residues. Germline trimming cut 4 bases from V and 5 bases from J; bases unmatched to any gene: 11. This clonotype occurred many times. TCRdb re-called the 5' RACE reads through MiXCR, storing one row per CDR3 protein. Altogether 70,000 to 95,000 distinct CDR3 sequences are present, about 14% being singletons, with the ten largest covering approximately 0.54%. The TCR was taken from an adult who was a healthcare worker with PCR-confirmed SARS-CoV-2 infection or an uninfected control (not recorded which). The rearrangement joins TRBV7-9 to TRBJ2-5, with TRBD2 identical over 9 bases. The sequenced material came from whole blood. Here the CDR3 reads CASSSQGTSRSETQYF. The CDR3 DNA reads as TGTGCCAGCAGCTCTCAAGGGACTAGCAGGTCGGAGACCCAGTACTTC. Complete variable domain (other parts from reference TRBV7-9 and TRBJ2-5): DTGVSQNPRHKITKRGQNVTFRCDPISEHNRLYWYRQTLGQGPEFLTYFQNEAQLEKSRLLSDRFSAERPKGSFSTLEIQRTEQGDSAMYLCASSSQGTSRSETQYFGPGTRLLVL.